The 25 T cell receptor beta chains below all came from one sample that was sequenced in a study of T cells in localized non-small cell lung cancer. Assay used: immunoSEQ multiplex PCR; TCRdb lists only in-frame clones, some missing. The table has nearly 25,000 clones, roughly 90% seen once. Sequenced material: peripheral blood, taken before any cancer treatment. All receptors come from a man aged 35-69 years with stage III squamous cell lung carcinoma.

This clone was seen a handful of times. The V gene is TRBV19, the J gene TRBJ1-5; no firm D call. Germline CDR1 LNHDA, CDR2 SQIVND (reference sequence). V was trimmed by 3 bases and J by 3 bases, leaving 9 bases between them. The CDR3 has 14 residues. CDR3 coding DNA: TGTGCCAGTAGTATCCGGCAGTTCAATCAGCCCCAGCATTTT. This sequence encodes CASSIRQFNQPQHF.

CDR3 bases: TGTGCCAGCAGCGTAGGGGTAGGGGAGAATCAGCCCCAGCATTTT. Protein product: CASSVGVGENQPQHF. The rearrangement links TRBV9 to TRBJ1-5; weak D call: TRBD1 (5 bases). Germline CDR1 and CDR2: SGDLS and YYNGEE. Trimming removed 0 bases at V and 4 bases at J, with 11 bases between. The CDR3 sequence is 15 residues long. The full variable domain, its missing parts supplied by reference TRBV9 and TRBJ1-5, is DSGVTQTPKHLITATGQRVTLRCSPRSGDLSVYWYQQSLDQGLQFLIQYYNGEERAKGNILERFSAQQFPDLHSELNLSSLELGDSALYFCASSVGVGENQPQHFGDGTRLSIL.

V gene TRBV9 combines with J gene TRBJ1-1; possibly TRBD1 for D (5 bases). CDR1 is SGDLS and CDR2 is YYNGEE in the germline V gene. The CDR3 runs 14 residues. V was cut by 4 bases and J by 3 bases, with 13 bases left in between. The CDR3 nucleotides read TGTGCCAGCAGCATTACGGGGGGTGACACTGAAGCTTTCTTT. It yields the protein CASSITGGDTEAFF.

The gene calls are TRBV10-1 and TRBJ2-2; no clear D. This CDR3 spans 15 amino acids. Germline V gene data show CDR1 as WNHNN and CDR2 as SYGVQD (reference sequence). Trimming cost V 2 bases and J 1 base, with 8 bases left between them. The CDR3 here is CASSEALKNTGELFF. In DNA, the CDR3 is TGCGCCAGCAGTGAGGCCCTAAAGAACACCGGGGAGCTGTTTTTT.

This rearrangement joins TRBV5-1 to TRBJ2-5; possibly TRBD1 for D (6 bases). The germline gives CDR1 SGHRS, CDR2 YFSETQ. The CDR3 is 16 residues long. V was trimmed by 0 bases and J by 4 bases, leaving 16 bases between them. The CDR3 reads CASSLATGTLRETQYF. The CDR3 DNA sequence: TGCGCCAGCAGCTTGGCGACCGGGACACTCCGAGAGACCCAGTACTTC.

This clone has a handful of counts. The rearrangement joins TRBV5-4 to TRBJ2-3, with 8 bases aligning to TRBD1. CDR3 length equals 15 residues. Germline V CDR1 and CDR2: SGHNT, YYREEE (reference sequence). The V gene end was trimmed by 4 bases and the J gene end by 2 bases; junction bases not matched to a gene: 6. CDR3 protein: CASSVDRALTDTQYF. The CDR3 nucleotides are TGTGCCAGCAGCGTGGACAGGGCCCTCACAGATACGCAGTATTTT.

The J gene is TRBJ2-7, the V gene TRBV7-2; 10 nucleotides line up with TRBD1. Per germline, CDR1 SGHTA and CDR2 FQGNSA. CDR3 length: 17 residues. The J segment lost 0 bases and the V segment lost 1 base, leaving 6 bases of the junction unmatched. As DNA, the CDR3 is TGTGCCAGCAGCTTAGGGAGGGGACAGGGGAGCTCCTACGAGCAGTACTTC. It translates to CASSLGRGQGSSYEQYF. The complete variable domain, with remaining parts taken from reference TRBV7-2 and TRBJ2-7, reads GAGVSQSPSNKVTEKGKDVELRCDPISGHTALYWYRQSLGQGLEFLIYFQGNSAPDKSGLPSDRFSAERTGGSVSTLTIQRTQQEDSAVYLCASSLGRGQGSSYEQYFGPGTRLTVT.

The V and J genes are TRBV6-5 and TRBJ2-5, with 8 bases matching TRBD1. The CDR3 is 16 residues long. V lost 0 bases to trimming and J lost 5 bases; unmatched junction nucleotides: 8. Germline-derived CDR1 and CDR2 are MNHEY and SVGAGI. The chain's CDR3 is CASSYSFGTGGETQYF. DNA of the CDR3: TGTGCCAGCAGTTACTCGTTCGGGACAGGTGGGGAGACCCAGTACTTC.

This chain links TRBV7-3 with TRBJ2-3, with 13 positions matching TRBD2. The J segment lost 7 bases and the V segment lost 5 bases, leaving 6 bases of the junction unmatched. This CDR3 is built from 15 residues. CDR1 SGHTA and CDR2 FQGTGA come from the germline V gene. The CDR3 here is CASSPTSGGANTQYF. The CDR3 bases are TGTGCCAGCAGCCCTACTAGCGGGGGGGCAAATACGCAGTATTTT.

The J gene is TRBJ2-5, the V gene TRBV10-3; 9 bases align to TRBD2. In germline, CDR1 is ENHRY, CDR2 SYGVKD. The CDR3 consists of 14 residues. The V and J ends lost 7 bases and 5 bases, in that order; junction bases with no gene match: 8. The CDR3 DNA is TGTGCCATCAAAGGGGCTAGCGGGGAGGAGACCCAGTACTTC. The encoded protein is CAIKGASGEETQYF.

V and J are TRBV7-2 and TRBJ1-1; D gene unclear. CDR1 is SGHTA, CDR2 FQGNSA, per germline. This CDR3 has 15 amino acids. The germline V and J ends were trimmed by 7 bases and 5 bases, with 20 bases remaining between them. The CDR3 region has the DNA TGTGCCAGCACCTTCGGCACGGCCCGGAGGACTGAAGCTTTCTTT. Translating it yields CASTFGTARRTEAFF. Filled out from reference TRBV7-2 and TRBJ1-1, the complete variable domain reads GAGVSQSPSNKVTEKGKDVELRCDPISGHTALYWYRQSLGQGLEFLIYFQGNSAPDKSGLPSDRFSAERTGGSVSTLTIQRTQQEDSAVYLCASTFGTARRTEAFFGQGTRLTVV.

CDR3 nucleotide sequence: TGTGCCAGCAGCACCTCTAGCGGGGCCCTCCAAGAGACCCAGTACTTC. Amino acid sequence: CASSTSSGALQETQYF. The chain recombines TRBV5-6 with TRBJ2-5; 9 bases match TRBD2. With V trimmed by 4 bases and J by 1 base, 8 bases remained unmatched. CDR3 length equals 16 residues. Germline assignment: CDR1 SGHDT and CDR2 YYEEEE.

The chain recombines TRBV7-2 with TRBJ2-7; possible D gene TRBD2, 6 bases. The CDR3 spans 16 residues. Trimming removed 4 bases from V and 1 base from J, with 17 bases in between. Germline V gene sequence: CDR1 SGHTA, CDR2 FQGNSA. The CDR3, as DNA: TGTGCCAGCAGCTCTCGCGGCGGGACGGATTCCTACGAGCAGTACTTC. This encodes CASSSRGGTDSYEQYF.

This chain links TRBV28 with TRBJ2-7, with D maybe TRBD1 (5 bases). V shed 2 bases and J shed 9 bases, with 17 bases lying between them. The length of the CDR3 is 14 residues. Germline CDR1 MDHEN, CDR2 SYDVKM. Written as DNA, the CDR3 is TGTGCCAGCAGTTTAAGGGGCAGGTTCCGACCGCAGTACTTC. Its translation is CASSLRGRFRPQYF.

The chain links TRBV4-2 to TRBJ1-1, with D uncertain. Germline values: CDR1 LGHNA, CDR2 YNFKEQ. V dropped 0 bases and J dropped 7 bases, with 12 bases sitting between them. CDR3 length: 14 amino acids. The CDR3 reads CASSQDGQAIEAFF. The CDR3 coding sequence is TGTGCCAGCAGCCAAGATGGGCAGGCGATTGAAGCTTTCTTT.

V and J are TRBV7-9 and TRBJ1-5; 7 nucleotides match TRBD1. From germline, CDR1 is SEHNR and CDR2 FQNEAQ (reference sequence). The junction had 8 bases not matched to a gene; V was cut back by 6 bases and J by 6 bases. The length of the CDR3 is 14 residues. CDR3 sequence reads: CASSSQGIGQPQHF. The CDR3 DNA follows: TGTGCCAGCAGTTCACAGGGGATCGGTCAGCCCCAGCATTTT.

The gene calls are TRBV7-7 and TRBJ2-5, with 7 bases fitting TRBD2. The germline V gene encodes CDR1 SSHAT and CDR2 FNYEAQ (reference sequence). V dropped 3 bases and J dropped 4; count of bases not matched to a gene: 5. The CDR3 totals 14 residues. CDR3 loop: CASSFGGSAETQYF. The CDR3 DNA follows: TGTGCCAGCAGCTTCGGCGGGAGTGCAGAGACCCAGTACTTC. The complete variable domain, with remaining parts taken from reference TRBV7-7 and TRBJ2-5, reads GAGVSQSPRYKVTKRGQDVTLRCDPISSHATLYWYQQALGQGPEFLTYFNYEAQPDKSGLPSDRFSAERPEGSISTLTIQRTEQRDSAMYRCASSFGGSAETQYFGPGTRLLVL.

V and J are TRBV7-8 and TRBJ2-7, with TRBD1 identical over 7 bases. V lost 5 bases, J lost 1 base, and 5 bases stayed unmatched. CDR1 and CDR2 (germline): SGHVS, FQNEAQ. The CDR3 consists of 14 residues. CDR3 sequence: CASSQGTASYEQYF. The CDR3 DNA reads as TGTGCCAGCAGCCAAGGGACAGCTTCCTACGAGCAGTACTTC.

The rearrangement links TRBV19 to TRBJ1-1; a weak D match, TRBD1 (5 bases). V was pared by 1 base and J by 6 bases, with 12 bases between. The CDR3 totals 14 residues. Germline V lookup: CDR1 LNHDA, CDR2 SQIVND (reference sequence). The CDR3 nucleotides are TGTGCCAGTAGTATAGGTAGACAGTCGCCTGAAGCTTTCTTT. This sequence encodes CASSIGRQSPEAFF.

J is TRBJ2-3 and V is TRBV19; D ambiguous. The V end lost 3 bases, the J end lost 6 bases, and 10 bases lay between the germline ends. This CDR3 region has 13 residues. Germline V lookup: CDR1 LNHDA, CDR2 SQIVND (reference sequence). The CDR3 region is CASSMGNMDTQYF. The CDR3 bases are TGTGCCAGTAGTATGGGAAACATGGATACGCAGTATTTT.

This clone is judged medium-sized. The chain links TRBV6-5 to TRBJ2-2, with 7 bases that match TRBD2. In germline, CDR1 is MNHEY, CDR2 SVGAGI. The CDR3 length is 15 residues. With V trimmed by 0 bases and J by 4 bases, 2 bases remained unmatched. The CDR3 sequence is CASSYSSSGTGELFF. DNA of the CDR3: TGTGCCAGCAGTTACTCGTCTAGCGGCACCGGGGAGCTGTTTTTT.

This rearrangement joins TRBV4-3 to TRBJ1-4; 8 bases map to TRBD1. V gave up 3 bases and J gave up 6 bases; unmatched junction bases: 3. Germline assignment: CDR1 LGHNA and CDR2 YSLEER. The CDR3 has 14 residues. For the CDR3, the DNA is TGCGCCAGCAGCCAGTTGGACAGGGATGAAAAACTGTTTTTT. Translated: CASSQLDRDEKLFF.

This clone was detected only a few times. J is TRBJ1-3 and V is TRBV7-8; no clear D gene. The CDR3 loop spans 11 amino acids. V shed 5 bases and J shed 5 bases, with 4 bases lying between them. CDR1 is SGHVS and CDR2 is FQNEAQ in the germline V gene. CDR3 sequence (DNA): TGTGCCAGCAGCGAAAGAAACACCATATATTTT. Its translation is CASSERNTIYF.

The chain employs TRBV30 and TRBJ1-5; TRBD1 matches at 7 bases. With 5 bases clipped from V and 2 bases from J, the junction kept 6 bases outside the gene matches. CDR1 is GTSNPN, CDR2 SVGIG, per germline (reference sequence). There are 14 residues in the CDR3. The CDR3 loop is CAWEAGTGNQPQHF. The CDR3 bases are TGTGCCTGGGAAGCCGGGACAGGCAATCAGCCCCAGCATTTT.

This clone was recorded once. The CDR3 protein is CASSFWRARGDTQYF. The CDR3 DNA reads as TGTGCCAGCAGTTTTTGGAGGGCTAGGGGAGATACGCAGTATTTT. The J gene is TRBJ2-3, the V gene TRBV28; a weak D match, TRBD2 (6 bases). The germline gives CDR1 MDHEN, CDR2 SYDVKM. V was trimmed by 3 bases and J by 5 bases, leaving 15 bases between them. The CDR3 runs to 15 residues.